A single sample gave rise to the 15 T cell receptor beta chains below, sequenced in a study of molecular identifiers for immune sequencing clone quantification. TCRdb re-called the PCR reads through MiXCR, storing one row per CDR3 protein. The repertoire holds about 510,000 distinct CDR3 sequences, with roughly 26% as singletons. Sequenced input: naive CD8+ T cells from blood, with Jurkat cell RNA spiked in. The sample's subset: FACS-sorted CD8+CD4-CCR7+CD45RA+ naive T cells. Receptors originate from a human donor in good health. Some libraries in this study had Jurkat cell RNA spiked in.

Many counts were recorded for this clonotype. The chain links TRBV5-4 to TRBJ2-1; maybe TRBD2 (6 bases). The CDR3 contains 14 residues. Germline CDR1 reads SGHNT; CDR2 reads YYREEE (reference sequence). V dropped 0 bases and J dropped 6 bases, with 10 bases sitting between them. CDR3 sequence (DNA): TGTGCCAGCAGCTTGGTACTAGCAGGCAATGAGCAGTTCTTC. Translation: CASSLVLAGNEQFF.

Note on this clonotype: A much larger clone differs by one base, so this may be a read error. The V gene is TRBV27, the J gene TRBJ1-4; a possible D gene is TRBD1 (6 bases). CDR3 size: 14 residues. CDR1 MNHEY and CDR2 SMNVEV come from the germline V gene (reference sequence). V shed 2 bases and J shed 8 bases, with 12 bases lying between them. The CDR3 bases are TGTGCCAGCAGTTTAGGGGGGCTGGACGAAAAACTGTTTTTT. It codes for CASSLGGLDEKLFF.

With respect to this clonotype: A clone one base away is much larger, so this may be a read error. V is TRBV12-3 or TRBV12-4 and J is TRBJ2-3, with a weak D call TRBD2 (5 bases). The length of the CDR3 is 14 residues. The CDR3 sequence is CVSSSFRDTDTQYF. The CDR3 DNA is TGTGTCAGCAGTTCCTTCCGGGATACAGATACGCAGTATTTT.

In its sample, this clonotype was seen a few times. V is TRBV14 and J is TRBJ1-2; tentatively, D is TRBD1 (5 bases). CDR3 size: 16 residues. The ends were cut back, 0 bases at V and 6 bases at J, with 17 bases in the middle. Germline V gene lookup returns CDR1 SGHDN and CDR2 FVKESK. The CDR3 DNA sequence: TGTGCCAGCAGCCAAGATACCAGAACGGGGGTCGATGGCTACACCTTC. This translates into CASSQDTRTGVDGYTF.

The chain is built from TRBV7-3 and TRBJ2-5; 15 bases map to TRBD2. Germline CDR1 SGHTA, CDR2 FQGTGA. The CDR3 totals 17 residues. V trimming: 5 bases; J trimming: 5 bases; junction bases outside the gene matches: 9. The CDR3 DNA sequence: TGTGCCAGCAGCCAAGGACTAGCGGGAGGGGATGGGGAGACCCAGTACTTC. Its protein product is CASSQGLAGGDGETQYF. Full variable domain (outside the CDR3, taken from reference TRBV7-3 and TRBJ2-5): GAGVSQTPSNKVTEKGKYVELRCDPISGHTALYWYRQSLGQGPEFLIYFQGTGAADDSGLPNDRFFAVRPEGSVSTLKIQRTERGDSAVYLCASSQGLAGGDGETQYFGPGTRLLVL.

In nucleotides, the CDR3 is TGTGCCAGCAGCTCTAGGGAGACAGGGCTGAGGGCAGATACGCAGTATTTT. This encodes CASSSRETGLRADTQYF. The V and J genes are TRBV7-9 and TRBJ2-3; TRBD1 matches at 7 bases. V dropped 4 bases and J dropped 4; count of bases not matched to a gene: 14. Per germline, CDR1 SEHNR and CDR2 FQNEAQ (reference sequence). The CDR3 covers 17 residues.

This clonotype was seen repeatedly, ten times or more. The chain links TRBV14 to TRBJ1-1; 7 bases align to TRBD1. V shed 4 bases and J 0 bases; nucleotides not matched to a gene: 5. This CDR3 is 15 amino acids long. The germline V gene has CDR1 SGHDN and CDR2 FVKESK. The CDR3 spells CASSPRDRLNTEAFF. CDR3 nucleotides: TGTGCCAGCAGCCCCCGGGACAGACTGAACACTGAAGCTTTCTTT.

This clonotype was counted ten times or more. The J gene is TRBJ2-6, the V gene TRBV29-1; TRBD1 matches 7 bases. Germline CDR1 is SQVTM and CDR2 is ANQGSEA. This CDR3 has 15 residues. Unmatched junction bases numbered 4, after V lost 5 bases and J lost 0 bases. The CDR3 protein is CSVWQGDSGANVLTF. The CDR3 DNA follows: TGCAGCGTTTGGCAGGGGGACTCTGGGGCCAACGTCCTGACTTTC. Based on the CDR3 plus reference TRBV29-1 and TRBJ2-6, the full variable domain is SAVISQKPSRDICQRGTSLTIQCQVDSQVTMMFWYRQQPGQSLTLIATANQGSEATYESGFVIDKFPISRPNLTFSTLTVSNMSPEDSSIYLCSVWQGDSGANVLTFGAGSRLTVL.

The chain is built from TRBV6-5 and TRBJ2-5; D gene ambiguous. The length of the CDR3 is 11 residues. Germline V gene sequence: CDR1 MNHEY, CDR2 SVGAGI. Trimming left V 6 bases short and J 7 bases short, with 9 bases between. The CDR3 protein is CASRIRGTQYF. The CDR3 DNA is TGTGCCAGCAGGATTCGTGGGACCCAGTACTTC.

This clonotype occurred many times. The rearrangement joins TRBV4-3 to TRBJ1-6; tentatively, D is TRBD1 (5 bases). Germline V lookup: CDR1 LGHNA, CDR2 YSLEER. CDR3 length equals 14 residues. V dropped 5 bases and J dropped 5 bases, with 10 bases sitting between them. The CDR3 DNA follows: TGCGCCAGCAGCAAGGGACGGGATAATTCACCCCTCCACTTT. It translates to CASSKGRDNSPLHF.

V is TRBV6-5 and J is TRBJ1-4, with D possibly being TRBD1 (5 bases). The germline V gene has CDR1 MNHEY and CDR2 SVGAGI. Trimming removed 6 bases at V and 3 bases at J, with 14 bases between. The CDR3 loop spans 15 amino acids. The CDR3 region is CASRPQGLPNEKLFF. CDR3 DNA: TGTGCCAGCAGACCCCAGGGCCTCCCTAATGAAAAACTGTTTTTT.

This clonotype showed up just a few times. The rearrangement uses TRBV6-1 and TRBJ2-1, with 11 bases fitting TRBD2. The CDR3 extends over 16 amino acids. Per germline, CDR1 MNHNS and CDR2 SASEGT. The V and J ends lost 2 bases and 5 bases, in that order; junction bases with no gene match: 5. The CDR3 is CASSEPTSGSHNEQFF. CDR3 sequence (DNA): TGTGCCAGCAGTGAACCTACTAGCGGGAGTCACAATGAGCAGTTCTTC.

The chain has TRBV13 and TRBJ1-4; D is uncertain. Germline lookup yields CDR1 PRHDT and CDR2 FYEKMQ (reference sequence). CDR3 length: 16 residues. V gave up 2 bases and J gave up 0 bases, with 10 bases separating them. CDR3 bases: TGTGCCAGCAGCTTACAGGCGCTTGCAACTAATGAAAAACTGTTTTTT. Translation gives CASSLQALATNEKLFF.

The rearrangement links TRBV24-1 to TRBJ2-1, with 9 nucleotides matching TRBD2. This CDR3 is built from 17 residues. The V segment lost 3 bases and the J segment 4 bases; nucleotides outside the gene matches: 9. In germline, CDR1 is KGHDR, CDR2 SFDVKD. CDR3 protein: CATSDAASGISYNEQFF. In DNA form, the CDR3 reads TGTGCCACCAGTGATGCGGCTAGCGGGATATCATACAATGAGCAGTTCTTC.

The chain is built from TRBV27 and TRBJ2-3; perhaps TRBD2 as D (6 bases). Trimming pared 5 bases from V and 0 bases from J, leaving 9 bases between. CDR1 and CDR2 (germline): MNHEY, SMNVEV (reference sequence). The CDR3 totals 14 residues. DNA of the CDR3: TGTGCCAGCAGTACGGAGGGTAGCACAGATACGCAGTATTTT. Translation: CASSTEGSTDTQYF.